This T cell receptor (beta chain) originates from a study of Ad26.COV2.S vaccination and SARS-CoV-2 variants. Study-level information: Each vaccinee took Ad26.COV2.S intramuscularly, once or twice 56 days apart.

Study findings and constraints: Vaccinees showed greater spike-specific TCR breadth than placebo recipients. The TCR breadth and depth analyses may have understated or missed part of the total T cell responses.

Treatment denoted: 15 to 20 received Ad26.COV2.S at low or high dose, single or two shots; 5 received placebo; per-sample allocation not given. Sampling occurred on day 63 after the first vaccine or placebo injection. An 18-55-year-old adult in Boston served as donor. With respect to this clone: As yet, its antigen is unknown.

The data were produced by immunoSEQ multiplex PCR, yet TCRdb's version contains in-frame clones alone and is incomplete. The sample lists about 400,000 clones, around four fifths occurring once. Germline V gives CDR1 SGHRS, CDR2 YFSETQ. The V gene lost 6 bases and the J gene lost 1 base, with 10 bases spanning the gap. This CDR3 region has 13 residues. The input for sequencing was peripheral blood, taken in a trial of Ad26.COV2.S vaccine versus placebo. This sequence joins TRBV5-1 and TRBJ1-1; unclear D gene. The origin of this receptor is a person between 18 and 65 years old who received the Ad26.COV2.S COVID-19 vaccine or a placebo. Here the CDR3 reads CASKSYWNTEAFF. The CDR3 DNA sequence: TGCGCCAGCAAGTCTTACTGGAACACTGAAGCTTTCTTT. Full variable domain (rest looked up from reference TRBV5-1 and TRBJ1-1): KAGVTQTPRYLIKTRGQQVTLSCSPISGHRSVSWYQQTPGQGLQFLFEYFSETQRNKGNFPGRFSGRQFSNSRSEMNVSTLELGDSALYLCASKSYWNTEAFFGQGTRLTVV.